This record concerns one T cell receptor (beta chain) sequence. The antigen remains unidentified. The table came from immunoSEQ multiplex PCR; TCRdb's copy has only in-frame clones and leaves some out. The profile shows over 120,000 clones, over 75% of them singletons. This CDR3 is 14 amino acids long. Germline loops: CDR1 SGHTA, CDR2 FQGNSA. Trimming left V 5 bases short and J 5 bases short, with 15 bases between. These data are taken from a study of radiation and T cells in renal cell carcinoma. Study-wide findings and caveats: Baseline intratumoral clonotype presence is unknown without pretreatment biopsies. In blood, top tumor clones expanded by 2 weeks, shrinking by 4.

The time point: baseline pretreatment blood. The sample's treatment: 15 Gy SBRT to primary tumor, nephrectomy 4 weeks later. Radiation-treated patients gave blood at baseline, week 2 and week 4. The sample here was blood, taken from a patient whose treatment included radiotherapy and nephrectomy. This TCR came from a woman aged 45-65 years with renal cell carcinoma. The genes are TRBV7-2 and TRBJ1-2; D might be TRBD1 (6 bases). The CDR3 region is CASSGGPGWYGYTF. As DNA, the CDR3 is TGTGCCAGCAGCGGGGGGCCGGGGTGGTATGGCTACACCTTC.